The T cell receptor beta chain under discussion was sequenced for a study of blood T cell repertoires in COVID-19. The wider study: The samples span acute and convalescent COVID-19 from the United States, Italy and Spain. Nucleic acid was either cDNA or gDNA, and it came from T cells, B-cell-depleted T cells, or PBMCs.

Study processing details: Estimated nucleated cell counts came from reference gene primer amplification. Method: immunoSEQ multiplex PCR; TCRdb's copy keeps in-frame clones and lacks some. D and trimming come from the DNA, and the V and J calls and clone size come from that table. This sample has 130,000 to 150,000 clones; 70% to 90% occur once, and the top ten carry approximately 13%. Germline V gene lookup returns CDR1 MNHEY and CDR2 SMNVEV (reference sequence). The CDR3 is 14 residues long. V dropped 6 bases and J dropped 4 bases, with 15 bases sitting between them. Sequencing was done on a sample of peripheral blood. The receptor comes from a man aged 60-69 years with active or convalescent COVID-19. The V and J genes are TRBV27 and TRBJ1-1; TRBD1 is a possible D gene (5 bases). The CDR3 reads CASSPLRAPTEAFF. DNA of the CDR3: TGTGCCAGCAGCCCCCTCAGGGCCCCCACTGAAGCTTTCTTT.